The clone carrying this T cell receptor (beta chain) was counted between two and nine times. This CDR3 is 13 amino acids long. Germline V CDR1 and CDR2: MNHNY, SVGAGI (reference sequence). Losses at the gene ends were 7 bases for V and 7 bases for J; bases not matched to a gene: 8. MiXCR, applied by TCRdb to the RT-PCR reads, yields one record per CDR3 protein. The table records about 680,000 distinct CDR3 sequences, more than 13% of them present only once. V is TRBV6-6 and J is TRBJ1-1; 8 bases line up with TRBD1. Material for sequencing was memory CD4+ T cells from blood. The sequence was collected from a female donor in good health, serving as a healthy control. The CDR3 coding sequence is TGTGCCAGCATCGACAGGGGCGATAATGAAGCTTTCTTT. It translates to CASIDRGDNEAFF.